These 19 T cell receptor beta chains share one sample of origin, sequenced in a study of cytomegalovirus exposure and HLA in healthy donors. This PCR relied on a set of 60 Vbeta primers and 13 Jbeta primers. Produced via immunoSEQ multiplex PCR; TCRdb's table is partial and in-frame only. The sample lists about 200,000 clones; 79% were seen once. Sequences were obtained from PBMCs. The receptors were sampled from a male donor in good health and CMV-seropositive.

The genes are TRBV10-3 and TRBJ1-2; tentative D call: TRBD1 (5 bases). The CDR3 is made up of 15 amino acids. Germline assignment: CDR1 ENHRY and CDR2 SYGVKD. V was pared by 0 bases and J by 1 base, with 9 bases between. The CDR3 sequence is CAISESAGLNYGYTF. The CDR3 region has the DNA TGTGCCATCAGTGAGTCGGCGGGGCTTAACTATGGCTACACCTTC.

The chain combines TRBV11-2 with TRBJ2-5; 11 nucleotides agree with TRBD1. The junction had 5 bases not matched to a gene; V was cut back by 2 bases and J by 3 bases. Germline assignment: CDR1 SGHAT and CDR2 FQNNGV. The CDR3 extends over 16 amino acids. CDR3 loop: CASSLRPGQGEETQYF. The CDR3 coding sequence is TGTGCCAGCAGCTTACGCCCGGGACAGGGGGAAGAGACCCAGTACTTC.

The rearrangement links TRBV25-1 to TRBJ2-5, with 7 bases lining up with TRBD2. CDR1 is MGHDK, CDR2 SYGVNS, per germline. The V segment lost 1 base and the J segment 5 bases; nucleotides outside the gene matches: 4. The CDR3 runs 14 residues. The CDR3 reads CASSEWGGRETQYF. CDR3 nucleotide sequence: TGTGCCAGCAGTGAATGGGGAGGGCGGGAGACCCAGTACTTC.

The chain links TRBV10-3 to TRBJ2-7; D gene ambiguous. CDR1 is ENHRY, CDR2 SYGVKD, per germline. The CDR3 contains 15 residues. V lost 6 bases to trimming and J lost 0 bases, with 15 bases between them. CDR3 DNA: TGTGCCATCAGCCTCAGGCAGCCCCCCTCCTACGAGCAGTACTTC. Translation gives CAISLRQPPSYEQYF.

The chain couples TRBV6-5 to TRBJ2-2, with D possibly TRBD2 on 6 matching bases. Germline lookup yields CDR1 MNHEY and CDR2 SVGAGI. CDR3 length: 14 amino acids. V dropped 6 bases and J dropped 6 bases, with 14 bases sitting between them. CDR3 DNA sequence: TGTGCCAGCAGCCGACCCGGGGGATCCGGGGAGCTGTTTTTT. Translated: CASSRPGGSGELFF.

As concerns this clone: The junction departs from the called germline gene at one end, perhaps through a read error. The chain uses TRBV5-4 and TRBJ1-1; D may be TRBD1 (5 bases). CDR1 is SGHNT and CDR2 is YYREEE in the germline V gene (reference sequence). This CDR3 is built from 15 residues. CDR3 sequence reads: CAGSLGTGGDTEAFF. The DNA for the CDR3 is TGTGCCGGCAGCTTGGGGACGGGGGGAGACACTGAAGCTTTCTTT.

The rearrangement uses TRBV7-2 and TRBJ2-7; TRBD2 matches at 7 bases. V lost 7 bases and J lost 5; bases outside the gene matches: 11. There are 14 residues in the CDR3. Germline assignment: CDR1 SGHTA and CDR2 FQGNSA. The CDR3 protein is CASTFAGGRNEQYF. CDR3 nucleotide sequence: TGTGCCAGCACCTTTGCCGGGGGGAGGAACGAGCAGTACTTC.

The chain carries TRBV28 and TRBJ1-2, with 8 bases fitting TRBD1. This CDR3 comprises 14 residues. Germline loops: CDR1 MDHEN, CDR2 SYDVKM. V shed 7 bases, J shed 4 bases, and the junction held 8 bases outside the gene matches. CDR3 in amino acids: CASNPRGRSYGYTF. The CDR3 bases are TGTGCCAGCAACCCCAGGGGGCGGTCCTATGGCTACACCTTC.

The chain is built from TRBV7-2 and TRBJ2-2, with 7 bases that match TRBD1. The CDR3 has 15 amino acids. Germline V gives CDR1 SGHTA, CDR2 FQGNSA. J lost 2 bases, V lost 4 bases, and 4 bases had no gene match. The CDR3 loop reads CASSSRTGNTGELFF. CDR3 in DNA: TGTGCCAGCAGCTCCCGGACAGGAAACACCGGGGAGCTGTTTTTT.

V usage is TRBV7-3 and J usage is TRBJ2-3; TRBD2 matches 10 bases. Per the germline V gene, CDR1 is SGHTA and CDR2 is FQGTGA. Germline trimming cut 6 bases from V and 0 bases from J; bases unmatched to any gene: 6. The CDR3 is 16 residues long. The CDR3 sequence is CASRKGLASSTDTQYF. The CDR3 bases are TGTGCCAGCAGGAAGGGACTAGCGTCGAGCACAGATACGCAGTATTTT.

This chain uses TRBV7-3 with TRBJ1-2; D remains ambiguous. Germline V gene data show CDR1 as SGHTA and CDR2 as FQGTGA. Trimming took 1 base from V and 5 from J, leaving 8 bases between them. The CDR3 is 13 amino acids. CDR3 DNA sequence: TGTGCCAGCAGCTTAAGTGCGGGATATGGCTACACCTTC. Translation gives CASSLSAGYGYTF. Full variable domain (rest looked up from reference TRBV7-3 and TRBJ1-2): GAGVSQTPSNKVTEKGKYVELRCDPISGHTALYWYRQSLGQGPEFLIYFQGTGAADDSGLPNDRFFAVRPEGSVSTLKIQRTERGDSAVYLCASSLSAGYGYTFGSGTRLTVV.

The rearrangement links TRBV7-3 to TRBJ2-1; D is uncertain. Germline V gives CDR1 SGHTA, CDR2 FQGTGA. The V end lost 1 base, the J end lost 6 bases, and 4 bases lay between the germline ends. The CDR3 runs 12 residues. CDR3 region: CASSLSRNEQFF. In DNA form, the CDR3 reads TGTGCCAGCAGCTTAAGTCGCAATGAGCAGTTCTTC.

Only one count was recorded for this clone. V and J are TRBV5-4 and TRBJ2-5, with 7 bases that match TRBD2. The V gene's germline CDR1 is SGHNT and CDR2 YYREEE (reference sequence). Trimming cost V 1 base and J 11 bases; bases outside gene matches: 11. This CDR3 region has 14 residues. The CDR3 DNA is TGTGCCAGCAGCTTGCCGGGTGCGGGGCGGGAGCAGTACTTC. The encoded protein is CASSLPGAGREQYF.

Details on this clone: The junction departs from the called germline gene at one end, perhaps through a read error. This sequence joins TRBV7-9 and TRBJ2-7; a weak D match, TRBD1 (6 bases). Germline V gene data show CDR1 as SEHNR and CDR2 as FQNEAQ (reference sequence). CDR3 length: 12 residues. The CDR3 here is CSSSETGFEQYF. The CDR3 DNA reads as TGTTCCAGCAGCGAAACAGGGTTCGAGCAGTACTTC.

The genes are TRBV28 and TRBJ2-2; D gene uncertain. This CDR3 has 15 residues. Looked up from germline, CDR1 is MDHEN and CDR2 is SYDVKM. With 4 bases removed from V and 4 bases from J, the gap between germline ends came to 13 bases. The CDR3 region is CASSSNSHLTGELFF. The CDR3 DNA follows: TGTGCCAGCAGTTCGAACAGCCACCTCACCGGGGAGCTGTTTTTT. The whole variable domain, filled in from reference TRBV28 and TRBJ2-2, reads DVKVTQSSRYLVKRTGEKVFLECVQDMDHENMFWYRQDPGLGLRLIYFSYDVKMKEKGDIPEGYSVSREKKERFSLILESASTNQTSMYLCASSSNSHLTGELFFGEGSRLTVL.

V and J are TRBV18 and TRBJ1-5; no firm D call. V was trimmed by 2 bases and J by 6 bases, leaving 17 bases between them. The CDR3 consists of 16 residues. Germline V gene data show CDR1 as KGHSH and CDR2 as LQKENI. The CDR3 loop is CASSPSVAMGGQPQHF. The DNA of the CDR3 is TGTGCCAGCTCACCATCGGTAGCGATGGGAGGTCAGCCCCAGCATTTT.

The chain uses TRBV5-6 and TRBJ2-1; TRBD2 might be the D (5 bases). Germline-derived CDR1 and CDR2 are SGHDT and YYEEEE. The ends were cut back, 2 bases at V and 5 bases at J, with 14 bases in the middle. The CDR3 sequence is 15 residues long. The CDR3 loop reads CASSFNPTRNNEQFF. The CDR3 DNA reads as TGTGCCAGCAGCTTTAATCCAACTAGAAACAATGAGCAGTTCTTC.

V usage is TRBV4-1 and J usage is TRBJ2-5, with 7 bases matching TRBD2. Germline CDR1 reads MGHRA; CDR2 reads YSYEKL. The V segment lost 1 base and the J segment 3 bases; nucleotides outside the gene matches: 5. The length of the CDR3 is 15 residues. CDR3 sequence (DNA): TGCGCCAGCAGCCAAGTCTCAGGGAGGGAAGAGACCCAGTACTTC. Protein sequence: CASSQVSGREETQYF.

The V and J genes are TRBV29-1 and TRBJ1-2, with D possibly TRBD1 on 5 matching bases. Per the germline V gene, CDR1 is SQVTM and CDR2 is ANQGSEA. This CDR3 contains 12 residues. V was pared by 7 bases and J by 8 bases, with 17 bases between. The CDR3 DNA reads TGCAGCGCCAGGAGGGGCGCGGAAGGCTACACCTTC. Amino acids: CSARRGAEGYTF.